This T cell receptor (beta chain) is from a study of blood T cell repertoires in COVID-19. Turning to the study itself: From T cells, B-cell-depleted T cells, or PBMCs came the material, which was cDNA or gDNA.

In its sample, this clone was seen a few times. V lost 5 bases and J lost 4, with 18 bases in between. Germline-derived CDR1 and CDR2 are MNHEY and SVGEGT. This CDR3 is built from 16 residues. As originally analysed: Reference gene primer amplification gave nucleated cell count estimates. The assay was immunoSEQ multiplex PCR, and TCRdb's table has in-frame clones only and misses some. V and J calls and clone size are copied from that table; D and trimming were computed from the DNA. The repertoire holds some 270,000 clones, with 86% as singletons. The sequence was collected from a woman aged 60-75 years who had recovered from COVID-19. The chain joins TRBV6-2 or TRBV6-3 to TRBJ2-1, with TRBD2 as a possible D gene (6 bases). Input material: peripheral blood. The CDR3 nucleotides are TGTGCCAGCAGTACCGCCTGGCGGGGCCGGTACAATGAGCAGTTCTTC. Translating gives CASSTAWRGRYNEQFF.